Each of the 17 T cell receptor beta chains below was sequenced from the same sample in a study of blood T cell repertoires in COVID-19. Profiling relied on immunoSEQ multiplex PCR, and the TCRdb table lists in-frame clones only, not all of them. The sample carries 300,000 to 350,000 clones, about 92% recorded once. The sequencing sample was made of peripheral blood. The origin of the receptors is a woman in her sixties or seventies with COVID-19, enrolled during active disease.

The chain couples TRBV4-2 to TRBJ1-6; TRBD1 matches 7 bases. Germline CDR1 is LGHNA and CDR2 is YNFKEQ. V trimming: 5 bases; J trimming: 9 bases; junction bases outside the gene matches: 10. CDR3 length equals 15 residues. The CDR3 loop reads CASSIEGARGSPLHF. The CDR3 DNA reads as TGTGCCAGCAGCATTGAGGGGGCCAGGGGTTCACCCCTCCACTTT.

CDR3 sequence (DNA): TGTGCCAGCAACCAGGGCGGGGGCACTGAAGCTTTCTTT. This gives the protein CASNQGGGTEAFF. V gene TRBV6-5 combines with J gene TRBJ1-1, with D possibly matching TRBD1 (5 bases). The V gene lost 7 bases and the J gene lost 4 bases, with 13 bases spanning the gap. Germline loops: CDR1 MNHEY, CDR2 SVGAGI. This CDR3 contains 13 residues.

The genes are TRBV9 and TRBJ2-3, with 11 bases lining up with TRBD2. The V gene end was trimmed by 3 bases and the J gene end by 3 bases; junction bases not matched to a gene: 6. The CDR3 extends over 16 amino acids. CDR1 and CDR2 (germline): SGDLS, YYNGEE. CDR3 region: CASSGQLAGETDTQYF. The DNA of the CDR3 is TGTGCCAGCAGCGGACAACTAGCGGGGGAGACAGATACGCAGTATTTT.

Concerning this clone itself: The identical CDR3 is also encoded by other nucleotide sequences in the sample. This rearrangement joins TRBV12-3 or TRBV12-4 to TRBJ2-1, with 8 bases that match TRBD1. V was clipped by 5 bases and J by 6 bases; unmatched bases: 0. The CDR3 has 12 amino acids. Written as DNA, the CDR3 is TGTGCCAGCAGTACAGGGGGCAATGAGCAGTTCTTC. Translation: CASSTGGNEQFF.

The chain joins TRBV11-2 to TRBJ2-3; 13 bases fit TRBD2. The length of the CDR3 is 16 residues. V was pared by 4 bases and J by 4 bases, with 5 bases of the junction left unmatched. Germline lookup yields CDR1 SGHAT and CDR2 FQNNGV. CDR3 coding DNA: TGTGCCAGCAGCTCCGCCACTAGCGGGGGGGCAGATACGCAGTATTTT. It specifies CASSSATSGGADTQYF.

The chain is built from TRBV7-2 and TRBJ1-1; no clear D. Germline CDR1 SGHTA, CDR2 FQGNSA. This CDR3 is built from 14 residues. Trimming stripped 2 bases from V and 4 bases from J, with 11 bases between. The CDR3 spells CASSLIRRGTEAFF. The CDR3 nucleotides read TGTGCCAGCAGCTTAATCAGGCGGGGCACTGAAGCTTTCTTT.

Only one count was recorded for this clone. This chain uses TRBV6-5 with TRBJ1-4, with 9 bases lining up with TRBD1. There are 14 residues in the CDR3. Unmatched junction bases numbered 0, after V lost 6 bases and J lost 1 base. CDR1 is MNHEY, CDR2 SVGAGI, per germline. CDR3 sequence reads: CASRDRGTNEKLFF. The CDR3 bases are TGTGCCAGCAGGGACAGGGGAACTAATGAAAAACTGTTTTTT.

This clone was recorded once. The V call is TRBV6-4, the J call TRBJ2-2; TRBD1 agrees at 8 bases. Germline loops: CDR1 MRHNA, CDR2 SNTAGT. With 6 bases clipped from V and 5 bases from J, the junction kept 5 bases outside the gene matches. CDR3 size: 14 residues. Written as DNA, the CDR3 is TGTGCCAGCAGCGTGCAGGGGGCGACCGGGGAGCTGTTTTTT. Its translation: CASSVQGATGELFF.

The chain has TRBV7-9 and TRBJ1-4, with 8 bases identical to TRBD1. CDR3 length: 16 amino acids. Unmatched junction bases numbered 6, after V lost 5 bases and J lost 1 base. Germline V CDR1 and CDR2: SEHNR, FQNEAQ (reference sequence). The CDR3 reads CASSPDRDLTNEKLFF. CDR3 in DNA: TGTGCCAGCAGCCCGGACAGGGATCTAACTAATGAAAAACTGTTTTTT.

The chain employs TRBV18 and TRBJ2-5; TRBD1 matches at 11 bases. With 3 bases clipped from V and 6 bases from J, the junction kept 6 bases outside the gene matches. Germline V lookup: CDR1 KGHSH, CDR2 LQKENI. The CDR3 consists of 15 residues. The CDR3 is CASSPGQGALKTQYF. The CDR3 region has the DNA TGTGCCAGCTCACCTGGACAGGGGGCTCTTAAGACCCAGTACTTC.

DNA for the CDR3: TGTGCCAGCAGCCAAGGGACAGGGAGGGGCTACGAGCAGTACTTC. Amino acid sequence: CASSQGTGRGYEQYF. The gene calls are TRBV7-3 and TRBJ2-7; 9 bases align to TRBD1. Looked up from germline, CDR1 is SGHTA and CDR2 is FQGTGA. V was clipped by 5 bases and J by 3 bases; unmatched bases: 8. CDR3 length: 15 amino acids. Full variable domain (outside the CDR3, taken from reference TRBV7-3 and TRBJ2-7): GAGVSQTPSNKVTEKGKYVELRCDPISGHTALYWYRQSLGQGPEFLIYFQGTGAADDSGLPNDRFFAVRPEGSVSTLKIQRTERGDSAVYLCASSQGTGRGYEQYFGPGTRLTVT.

This sequence joins TRBV25-1 and TRBJ1-1; maybe TRBD1 (5 bases). The length of the CDR3 is 14 residues. V was pared by 4 bases and J by 4 bases, with 13 bases between. Germline assignment: CDR1 MGHDK and CDR2 SYGVNS. The CDR3 coding sequence is TGTGCCAGCAGTGTTACAGGCCCCCGCACTGAAGCTTTCTTT. It is translated as CASSVTGPRTEAFF.

The rearrangement joins TRBV28 to TRBJ2-2; no definite D call. This CDR3 is 13 amino acids long. CDR1 MDHEN and CDR2 SYDVKM come from the germline V gene. With 6 bases removed from V and 4 bases from J, the gap between germline ends came to 9 bases. CDR3 region: CASRAGLTGELFF. The CDR3, as DNA: TGTGCCAGCAGAGCAGGTCTCACCGGGGAGCTGTTTTTT.

V is TRBV4-1 and J is TRBJ2-1; 11 positions match TRBD2. In germline, CDR1 is MGHRA, CDR2 YSYEKL. Trimming cost V 4 bases and J 2 bases; bases outside gene matches: 10. There are 18 residues in the CDR3. The CDR3 is CASSPQILLAGAYNEQFF. DNA of the CDR3: TGCGCCAGCAGCCCGCAGATCCTACTAGCGGGGGCCTACAATGAGCAGTTCTTC.

The CDR3 bases are TGTGCCAGCTCACCCCTGGAGGTTCCAGAGACCCAGTACTTC. The encoded protein is CASSPLEVPETQYF. This chain joins TRBV18 and TRBJ2-5; D perhaps matches TRBD2 (5 bases). V dropped 3 bases and J dropped 4 bases, with 12 bases sitting between them. There are 14 residues in the CDR3. CDR1 and CDR2 from the germline V gene are KGHSH and LQKENI.

The rearrangement uses TRBV6-5 and TRBJ2-5, with D possibly matching TRBD1 (5 bases). Germline V gene sequence: CDR1 MNHEY, CDR2 SVGAGI. Trimming removed 5 bases at V and 6 bases at J, with 13 bases between. This CDR3 is built from 13 residues. The CDR3 protein is CASSNPGSQTQYF. CDR3 sequence (DNA): TGTGCCAGCAGTAACCCAGGGTCGCAGACCCAGTACTTC.

The chain has TRBV28 and TRBJ2-3, with TRBD2 matching over 8 bases. Germline V gene lookup returns CDR1 MDHEN and CDR2 SYDVKM. The CDR3 is 16 residues long. The V segment lost 2 bases and the J segment 1 base; nucleotides outside the gene matches: 5. The CDR3 here is CASSLGRGDRTDTQYF. DNA of the CDR3: TGTGCCAGCAGTTTAGGGCGGGGGGACCGCACAGATACGCAGTATTTT.